This entry lists 20 T cell receptor beta chains sequenced from one sample in a study of blood T cell repertoires in COVID-19. Sequencing used immunoSEQ multiplex PCR; TCRdb keeps in-frame clones, though not all of them. The data hold 250,000 or so clones, with 65% to 90% observed a single time. Sequenced material: peripheral blood. The receptors were sampled from a man aged 25-45 years with active or convalescent COVID-19.

The chain employs TRBV9 and TRBJ2-2; D perhaps matches TRBD2 (6 bases). Trimming stripped 4 bases from V and 13 bases from J, with 20 bases between. CDR3 length: 14 amino acids. The germline V gene has CDR1 SGDLS and CDR2 YYNGEE. The CDR3 DNA is TGTGCCAGCAGCACCGGACTACCAGAGGCCAGGCTGTTTTTT. Translating it yields CASSTGLPEARLFF. Combining the CDR3 with reference TRBV9 and TRBJ2-2 gives the whole variable domain DSGVTQTPKHLITATGQRVTLRCSPRSGDLSVYWYQQSLDQGLQFLIQYYNGEERAKGNILERFSAQQFPDLHSELNLSSLELGDSALYFCASSTGLPEARLFFGEGSRLTVL.

This chain joins TRBV5-8 and TRBJ1-5, with 7 bases lining up with TRBD1. The germline CDR1 and CDR2 sequences are SGHTS and YDEGEE. The CDR3 contains 14 residues. With V trimmed by 6 bases and J by 4 bases, 7 bases remained unmatched. The CDR3 nucleotides read TGTGCCAGCAACCGGGGGACAGCTAATCAGCCCCAGCATTTT. Translating gives CASNRGTANQPQHF.

The J gene is TRBJ1-4, the V gene TRBV6-5; D might be TRBD1 (5 bases). CDR1 is MNHEY and CDR2 is SVGAGI in the germline V gene. Trimming shortened V by 0 bases and J by 8 bases, and 16 bases separated the two germline ends. CDR3 length equals 16 residues. The CDR3 sequence is CASSYSSGVAQEKLFF. The CDR3 bases are TGTGCCAGCAGTTACTCGTCGGGGGTTGCGCAAGAAAAACTGTTTTTT.

The chain has TRBV19 and TRBJ1-2; 11 nucleotides match TRBD1. With 3 bases clipped from V and 1 base from J, the junction kept 7 bases outside the gene matches. This CDR3 is 17 amino acids long. The germline CDR1 and CDR2 sequences are LNHDA and SQIVND (reference sequence). CDR3 in DNA: TGTGCCAGTAGTATCGGACAGGGGGCGCAGAATAACTATGGCTACACCTTC. It encodes CASSIGQGAQNNYGYTF.

Here the CDR3 reads CASTPGQGSAGELFF. The DNA for the CDR3 is TGTGCCAGCACCCCGGGACAGGGATCCGCCGGGGAGCTGTTTTTT. The gene calls are TRBV9 and TRBJ2-2; 9 bases match TRBD1. Looked up from germline, CDR1 is SGDLS and CDR2 is YYNGEE. This CDR3 has 15 residues. V dropped 6 bases and J dropped 6; count of bases not matched to a gene: 9. The whole variable domain, remainder taken from reference TRBV9 and TRBJ2-2, is DSGVTQTPKHLITATGQRVTLRCSPRSGDLSVYWYQQSLDQGLQFLIQYYNGEERAKGNILERFSAQQFPDLHSELNLSSLELGDSALYFCASTPGQGSAGELFFGEGSRLTVL.

The V call is TRBV14, the J call TRBJ1-2; no clear D gene. Germline V gives CDR1 SGHDN, CDR2 FVKESK. This CDR3 is built from 13 residues. V was cut by 4 bases and J by 7 bases, with 13 bases left in between. This chain's CDR3 is CASSPRGGSGYTF. The CDR3 bases are TGTGCCAGCAGCCCCCGTGGAGGGTCTGGCTACACCTTC.

This clone has only one observation. V is TRBV3-1 (or the pseudogene TRBV3-2) and J is TRBJ1-3; D may be TRBD1 (6 bases). V was clipped by 4 bases and J by 0 bases, with 10 bases between them. The germline gives CDR1 LGHDT, CDR2 YNNKEL (reference sequence). The CDR3 has 15 amino acids. The CDR3 DNA reads TGTGCCAGCAGCCTGGGACACTACTCTGGAAACACCATATATTTT. It is translated as CASSLGHYSGNTIYF.

The V call is TRBV7-2, the J call TRBJ2-2; D might be TRBD1 (6 bases). The germline V gene has CDR1 SGHTA and CDR2 FQGNSA. V was pared by 5 bases and J by 0 bases, with 13 bases between. This CDR3 has 16 amino acids. The DNA of the CDR3 is TGTGCCAGCAGCCGGACGGGACATTCGAACACCGGGGAGCTGTTTTTT. Translated: CASSRTGHSNTGELFF.

V and J are TRBV3-1 (or the pseudogene TRBV3-2) and TRBJ1-4, with a tentative D call TRBD1 (5 bases). Deletions cut 4 bases from V and 8 bases from J, with 14 bases between. Germline V gene sequence: CDR1 LGHDT, CDR2 YNNKEL (reference sequence). The CDR3 runs to 14 residues. The CDR3 DNA reads as TGTGCCAGCAGCCTCGGCAGGGCGGGAGAAAAACTGTTTTTT. Protein product: CASSLGRAGEKLFF.

This clone showed up just once. The rearrangement joins TRBV11-2 to TRBJ1-1; 7 positions match TRBD1. Germline loops: CDR1 SGHAT, CDR2 FQNNGV. J was trimmed by 0 bases and V by 2 bases; bases with no gene match: 12. The CDR3 runs 18 residues. CDR3 amino acids: CASSLRGTGQTMNTEAFF. CDR3 DNA sequence: TGTGCCAGCAGCTTAAGGGGTACGGGACAGACCATGAACACTGAAGCTTTCTTT.

The chain employs TRBV27 and TRBJ1-1, with D possibly TRBD1 on 6 matching bases. The CDR3 spans 14 residues. Germline assignment: CDR1 MNHEY and CDR2 SMNVEV (reference sequence). The germline V and J ends were trimmed by 7 bases and 7 bases, with 19 bases remaining between them. Written as DNA, the CDR3 is TGTGCCAGCAACACGGTAGCTGGGGGCATTGAAGCTTTCTTT. Its protein product is CASNTVAGGIEAFF.

The chain has TRBV4-1 and TRBJ1-2, with 9 bases matching TRBD1. Germline-derived CDR1 and CDR2 are MGHRA and YSYEKL. V dropped 5 bases and J dropped 4; count of bases not matched to a gene: 8. CDR3 length: 15 residues. In nucleotides, the CDR3 is TGCGCCAGCAGCTATACAGGGGGCTCTAGCTATGGCTACACCTTC. As protein: CASSYTGGSSYGYTF.

The chain links TRBV12-3 or TRBV12-4 to TRBJ1-5; 7 bases map to TRBD1. V lost 10 bases and J lost 13; bases outside the gene matches: 16. CDR3 length: 13 amino acids. This CDR3 is CATAAGDSAGQHF. The CDR3 DNA reads TGTGCCACCGCAGCCGGGGACAGCGCTGGGCAGCATTTT.

The chain links TRBV10-1 to TRBJ2-2; D is possibly TRBD2 (5 bases). The CDR3 is 13 amino acids. The germline V gene has CDR1 WNHNN and CDR2 SYGVQD (reference sequence). V shed 5 bases and J shed 6 bases, with 10 bases lying between them. The CDR3 sequence: CASSRTEAGELFF. For the CDR3, the DNA is TGCGCCAGCAGTCGGACTGAGGCCGGGGAGCTGTTTTTT.

The chain has TRBV5-1 and TRBJ2-3; 7 nucleotides agree with TRBD2. The V gene's germline CDR1 is SGHRS and CDR2 YFSETQ. Trimming at V came to 4 bases and at J to 0 bases, leaving 5 bases not matched to a gene. CDR3 size: 15 residues. CDR3 sequence reads: CASSPLASSTDTQYF. In DNA form, the CDR3 reads TGCGCCAGCAGCCCACTAGCGAGTAGCACAGATACGCAGTATTTT.

The CDR3 DNA reads TGTGCCAGCAGTGAAGCGCGGTCGTACAATGAGCAGTTCTTC. Protein product: CASSEARSYNEQFF. The chain carries TRBV6-1 and TRBJ2-1; D not resolved. Deletions cut 0 bases from V and 4 bases from J, with 7 bases between. Germline V CDR1 and CDR2: MNHNS, SASEGT. This CDR3 spans 14 amino acids.

The gene calls are TRBV4-3 and TRBJ2-3, with 12 bases fitting TRBD2. Germline V gives CDR1 LGHNA, CDR2 YSLEER. V dropped 0 bases and J dropped 4; count of bases not matched to a gene: 5. The CDR3 length is 17 residues. The CDR3 region is CASSQEASGGAADTQYF. The CDR3 nucleotides read TGCGCCAGCAGCCAAGAAGCTAGCGGGGGGGCCGCAGATACGCAGTATTTT.

The rearrangement joins TRBV4-3 to TRBJ1-6, with D possibly being TRBD1 (5 bases). V was shortened by 4 bases and J by 3 bases, with 22 bases between the two germline ends. Germline assignment: CDR1 LGHNA and CDR2 YSLEER. The CDR3 contains 19 residues. In DNA form, the CDR3 reads TGCGCCAGCAGCCTCCGAGCGGGGACCGAAGGTATCTATAATTCACCCCTCCACTTT. Encoded protein: CASSLRAGTEGIYNSPLHF.

V is TRBV9 and J is TRBJ2-7; unclear D gene. This CDR3 region has 14 residues. Trimming pared 0 bases from V and 5 bases from J, leaving 12 bases between. Germline CDR1 is SGDLS and CDR2 is YYNGEE. The CDR3 DNA sequence: TGTGCCAGCAGCGTAGTTCCGGGTAGTCACGAGCAGTACTTC. Its translation is CASSVVPGSHEQYF.

V gene TRBV7-8 combines with J gene TRBJ2-3, with a possible D match to TRBD2 (5 bases). V lost 5 bases, J lost 0 bases, and 15 bases lay in between. The germline gives CDR1 SGHVS, CDR2 FQNEAQ. The CDR3 contains 16 residues. CDR3 loop: CASSARGRGSTDTQYF. CDR3 DNA sequence: TGTGCCAGCAGCGCCCGGGGTCGTGGAAGCACAGATACGCAGTATTTT.